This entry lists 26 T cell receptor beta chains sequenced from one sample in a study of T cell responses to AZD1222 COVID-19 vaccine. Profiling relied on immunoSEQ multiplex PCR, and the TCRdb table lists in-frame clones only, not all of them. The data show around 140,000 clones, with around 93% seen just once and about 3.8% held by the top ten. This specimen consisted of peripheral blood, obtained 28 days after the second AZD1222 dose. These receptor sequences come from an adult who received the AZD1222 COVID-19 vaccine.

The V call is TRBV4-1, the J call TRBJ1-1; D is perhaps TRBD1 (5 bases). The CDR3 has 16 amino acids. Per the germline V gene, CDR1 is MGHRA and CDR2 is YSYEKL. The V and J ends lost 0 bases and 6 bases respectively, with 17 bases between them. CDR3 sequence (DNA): TGCGCCAGCAGCCAAGATTCGTGGGGCGGAGGGGCTGAAGCTTTCTTT. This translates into CASSQDSWGGGAEAFF.

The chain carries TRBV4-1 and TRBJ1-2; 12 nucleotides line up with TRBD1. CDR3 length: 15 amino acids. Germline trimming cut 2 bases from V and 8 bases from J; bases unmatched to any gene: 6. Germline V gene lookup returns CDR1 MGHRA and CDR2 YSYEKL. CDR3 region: CASSQTGTGGNGYTF. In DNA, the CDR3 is TGCGCCAGCAGCCAAACCGGGACAGGGGGCAACGGCTACACCTTC.

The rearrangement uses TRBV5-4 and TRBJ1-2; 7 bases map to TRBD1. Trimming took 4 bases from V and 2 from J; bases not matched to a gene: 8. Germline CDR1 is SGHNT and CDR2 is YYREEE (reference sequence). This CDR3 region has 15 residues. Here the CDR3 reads CASSLGLGQNYGYTF. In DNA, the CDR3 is TGTGCCAGCAGCCTAGGGTTGGGACAGAACTATGGCTACACCTTC.

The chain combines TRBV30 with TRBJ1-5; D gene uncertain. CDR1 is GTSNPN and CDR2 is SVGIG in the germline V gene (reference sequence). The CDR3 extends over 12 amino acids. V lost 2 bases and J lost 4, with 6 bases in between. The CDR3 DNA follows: TGTGCCTGGAGTCAGTTGAATCAGCCCCAGCATTTT. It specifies CAWSQLNQPQHF.

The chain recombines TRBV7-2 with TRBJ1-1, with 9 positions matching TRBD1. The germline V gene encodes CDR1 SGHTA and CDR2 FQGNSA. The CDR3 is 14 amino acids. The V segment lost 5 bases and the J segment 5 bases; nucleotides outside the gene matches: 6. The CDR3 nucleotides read TGTGCCAGCAGCCTGGGGACAGGGAGGACTGAAGCTTTCTTT. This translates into CASSLGTGRTEAFF.

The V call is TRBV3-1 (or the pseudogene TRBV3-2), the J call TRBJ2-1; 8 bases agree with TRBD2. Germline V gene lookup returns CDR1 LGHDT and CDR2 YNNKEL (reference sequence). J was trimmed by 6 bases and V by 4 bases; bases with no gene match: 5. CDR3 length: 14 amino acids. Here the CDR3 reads CASSPQREPNEQFF. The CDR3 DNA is TGTGCCAGCAGCCCCCAGCGGGAGCCCAATGAGCAGTTCTTC.

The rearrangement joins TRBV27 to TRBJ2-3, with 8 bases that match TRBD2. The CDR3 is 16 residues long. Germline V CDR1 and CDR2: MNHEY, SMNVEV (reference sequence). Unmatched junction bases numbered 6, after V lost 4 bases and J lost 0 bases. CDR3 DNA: TGTGCCAGCAGTTCCGGGGGGGGGCCTAGCACAGATACGCAGTATTTT. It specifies CASSSGGGPSTDTQYF.

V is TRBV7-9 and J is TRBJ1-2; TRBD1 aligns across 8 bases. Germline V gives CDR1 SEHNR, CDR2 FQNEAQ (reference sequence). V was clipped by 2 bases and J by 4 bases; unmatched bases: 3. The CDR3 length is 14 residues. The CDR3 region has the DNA TGTGCCAGCAGCTTACCCACAGGGGGCTATGGCTACACCTTC. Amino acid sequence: CASSLPTGGYGYTF.

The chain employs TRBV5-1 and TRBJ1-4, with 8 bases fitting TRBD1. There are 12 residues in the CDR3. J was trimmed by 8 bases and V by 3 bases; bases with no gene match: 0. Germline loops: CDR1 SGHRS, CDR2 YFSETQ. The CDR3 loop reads CASSWDREKLFF. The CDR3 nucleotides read TGCGCCAGCAGCTGGGACAGGGAAAAACTGTTTTTT.

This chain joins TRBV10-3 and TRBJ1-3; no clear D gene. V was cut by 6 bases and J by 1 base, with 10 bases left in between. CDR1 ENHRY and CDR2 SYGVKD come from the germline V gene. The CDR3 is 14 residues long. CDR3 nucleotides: TGTGCCATCAGAACCACCGGGTCTGGAAACACCATATATTTT. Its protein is CAIRTTGSGNTIYF.

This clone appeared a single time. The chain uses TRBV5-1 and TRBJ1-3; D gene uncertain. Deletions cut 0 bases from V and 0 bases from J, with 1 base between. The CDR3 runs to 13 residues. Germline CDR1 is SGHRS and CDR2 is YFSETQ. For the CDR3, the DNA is TGCGCCAGCAGCTTGGGCTCTGGAAACACCATATATTTT. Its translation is CASSLGSGNTIYF. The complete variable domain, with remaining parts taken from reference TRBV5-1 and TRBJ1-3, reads KAGVTQTPRYLIKTRGQQVTLSCSPISGHRSVSWYQQTPGQGLQFLFEYFSETQRNKGNFPGRFSGRQFSNSRSEMNVSTLELGDSALYLCASSLGSGNTIYFGEGSWLTVV.

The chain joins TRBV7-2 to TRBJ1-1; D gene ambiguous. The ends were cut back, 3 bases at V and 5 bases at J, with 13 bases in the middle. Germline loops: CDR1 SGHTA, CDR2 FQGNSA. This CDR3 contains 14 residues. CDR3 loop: CASSLTGWTTEAFF. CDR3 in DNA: TGTGCCAGCAGCTTGACGGGGTGGACGACTGAAGCTTTCTTT.

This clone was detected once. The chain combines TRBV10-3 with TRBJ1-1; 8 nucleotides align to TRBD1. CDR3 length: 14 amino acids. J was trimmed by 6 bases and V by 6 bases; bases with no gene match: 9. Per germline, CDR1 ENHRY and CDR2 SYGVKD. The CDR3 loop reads CAIRRGQAVPEAFF. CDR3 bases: TGTGCCATCAGGCGGGGACAGGCTGTACCTGAAGCTTTCTTT.

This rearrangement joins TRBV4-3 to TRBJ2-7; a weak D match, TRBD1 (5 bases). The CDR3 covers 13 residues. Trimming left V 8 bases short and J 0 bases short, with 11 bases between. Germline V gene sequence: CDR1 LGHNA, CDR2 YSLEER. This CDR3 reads CASASDISYEQYF. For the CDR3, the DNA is TGCGCCAGCGCTTCGGACATCTCCTACGAGCAGTACTTC.

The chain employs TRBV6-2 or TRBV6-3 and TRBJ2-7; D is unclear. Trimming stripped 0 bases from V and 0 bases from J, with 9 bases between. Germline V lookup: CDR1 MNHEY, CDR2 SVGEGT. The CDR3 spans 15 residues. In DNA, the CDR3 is TGTGCCAGCAGTTACTCCCAGGCCCACTCCTACGAGCAGTACTTC. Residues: CASSYSQAHSYEQYF.

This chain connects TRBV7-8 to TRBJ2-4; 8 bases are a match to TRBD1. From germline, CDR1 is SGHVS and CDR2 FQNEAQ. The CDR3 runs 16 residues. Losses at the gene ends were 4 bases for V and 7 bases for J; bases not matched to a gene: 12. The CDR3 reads CASSSQSNRGWNIQYF. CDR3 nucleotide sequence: TGTGCCAGCAGCTCCCAATCAAACAGGGGGTGGAACATTCAGTACTTC.

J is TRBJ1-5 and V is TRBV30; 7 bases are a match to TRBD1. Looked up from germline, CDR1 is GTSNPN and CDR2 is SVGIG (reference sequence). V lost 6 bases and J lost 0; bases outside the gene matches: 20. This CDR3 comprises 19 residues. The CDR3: CACGDQQGGNGYSNQPQHF. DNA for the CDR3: TGTGCCTGTGGGGACCAGCAGGGGGGGAACGGGTATAGCAATCAGCCCCAGCATTTT.

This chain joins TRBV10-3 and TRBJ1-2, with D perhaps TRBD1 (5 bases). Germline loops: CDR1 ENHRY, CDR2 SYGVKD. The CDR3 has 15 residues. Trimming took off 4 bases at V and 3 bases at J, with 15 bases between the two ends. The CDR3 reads CAISARGRGDYGYTF. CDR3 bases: TGTGCCATCAGTGCCCGGGGAAGAGGGGACTATGGCTACACCTTC.

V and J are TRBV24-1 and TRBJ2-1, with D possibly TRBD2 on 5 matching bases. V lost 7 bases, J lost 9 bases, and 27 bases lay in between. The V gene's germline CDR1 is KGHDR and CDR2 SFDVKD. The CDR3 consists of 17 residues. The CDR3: CATSTGKTPQGGGEQFF. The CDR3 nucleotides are TGTGCCACCAGCACCGGGAAGACCCCTCAAGGTGGCGGTGAGCAGTTCTTC.

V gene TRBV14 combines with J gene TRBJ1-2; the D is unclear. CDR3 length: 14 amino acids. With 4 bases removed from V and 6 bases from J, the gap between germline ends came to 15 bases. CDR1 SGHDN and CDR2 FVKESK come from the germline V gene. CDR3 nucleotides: TGTGCCAGCAGCCCTCTGCAGAGGGTTAATGGCTACACCTTC. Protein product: CASSPLQRVNGYTF.

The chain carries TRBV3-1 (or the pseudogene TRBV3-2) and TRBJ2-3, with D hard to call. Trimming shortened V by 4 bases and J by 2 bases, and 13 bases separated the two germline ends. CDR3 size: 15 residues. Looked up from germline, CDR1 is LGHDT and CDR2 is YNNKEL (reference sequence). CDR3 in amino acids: CASSLMVQNTDTQYF. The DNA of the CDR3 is TGTGCCAGCAGCCTAATGGTACAGAACACAGATACGCAGTATTTT.

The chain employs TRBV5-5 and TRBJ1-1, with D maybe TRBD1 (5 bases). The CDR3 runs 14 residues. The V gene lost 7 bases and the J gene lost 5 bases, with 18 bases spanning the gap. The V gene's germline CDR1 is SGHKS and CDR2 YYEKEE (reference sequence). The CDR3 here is CASGQDTRGTEAFF. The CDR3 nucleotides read TGTGCCAGCGGTCAGGACACCCGGGGGACTGAAGCTTTCTTT.

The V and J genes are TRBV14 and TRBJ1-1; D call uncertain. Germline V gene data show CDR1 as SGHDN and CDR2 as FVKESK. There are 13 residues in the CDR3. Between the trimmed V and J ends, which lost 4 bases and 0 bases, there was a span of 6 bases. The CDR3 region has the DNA TGTGCCAGCAGCCCACATGTGAACACTGAAGCTTTCTTT. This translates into CASSPHVNTEAFF. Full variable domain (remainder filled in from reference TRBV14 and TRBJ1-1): EAGVTQFPSHSVIEKGQTVTLRCDPISGHDNLYWYRRVMGKEIKFLLHFVKESKQDESGMPNNRFLAERTGGTYSTLKVQPAELEDSGVYFCASSPHVNTEAFFGQGTRLTVV.

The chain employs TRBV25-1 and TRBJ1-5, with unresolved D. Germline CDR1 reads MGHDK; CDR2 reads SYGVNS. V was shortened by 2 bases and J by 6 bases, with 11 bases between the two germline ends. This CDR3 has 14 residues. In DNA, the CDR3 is TGTGCCAGCAGTGAACTCGGCCGTATTCAGCCCCAGCATTTT. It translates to CASSELGRIQPQHF. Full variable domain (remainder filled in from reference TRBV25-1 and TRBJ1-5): EADIYQTPRYLVIGTGKKITLECSQTMGHDKMYWYQQDPGMELHLIHYSYGVNSTEKGDLSSESTVSRIRTEHFPLTLESARPSHTSQYLCASSELGRIQPQHFGDGTRLSIL.

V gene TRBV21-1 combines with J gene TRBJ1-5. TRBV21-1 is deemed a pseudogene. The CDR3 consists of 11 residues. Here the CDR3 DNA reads TGTGCCAGCAGCACTGATCAGCCCCAGCATTTT. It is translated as CASSTDQPQHF.

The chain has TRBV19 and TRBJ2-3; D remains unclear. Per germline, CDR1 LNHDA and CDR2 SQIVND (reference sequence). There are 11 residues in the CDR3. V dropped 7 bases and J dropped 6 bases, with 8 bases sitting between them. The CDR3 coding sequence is TGTGCCAGTACGGCTAGGGATACGCAGTATTTT. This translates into CASTARDTQYF.